Listed here are 18 T cell receptor beta chains from one sample, sequenced in a study of T-cell memory formation after mild COVID-19. TCRdb used MiXCR to reprocess the 5' RACE reads, holding one entry per CDR3 protein. The sample lists 300,000 to 350,000 distinct CDR3 sequences; roughly 19% were seen once. The sample was PBMCs or a T cell subset sorted from them (not recorded which). These receptors were obtained from a man aged 18 to 30 who had mild COVID-19 (a few samples of this study predate the infection). Cell type and time point are not known.

The rearrangement joins TRBV3-1 to TRBJ1-1; unclear D gene. V lost 1 base and J lost 1, with 10 bases in between. The V gene's germline CDR1 is LGHDT and CDR2 YNNKEL (reference sequence). The CDR3 runs to 15 residues. CDR3 amino acids: CASSQVRVPNTEAFF. The CDR3 bases are TGTGCCAGCAGCCAAGTGAGGGTCCCGAACACTGAAGCTTTCTTT.

Here the CDR3 reads CASRVQVITDTQYF. The CDR3 DNA reads as TGTGCCAGCAGGGTCCAGGTGATCACAGATACGCAGTATTTT. V usage is TRBV12-3 or TRBV12-4 and J usage is TRBJ2-3; D gene uncertain. CDR3 length: 14 amino acids. V was pared by 6 bases and J by 2 bases, with 12 bases between.

This sequence joins TRBV29-1 and TRBJ1-1; D remains unclear. V shed 7 bases and J shed 1 base, with 4 bases lying between them. CDR1 and CDR2 from the germline V gene are SQVTM and ANQGSEA. The CDR3 runs to 10 residues. CDR3 amino acids: CSGKNTEAFF. The DNA of the CDR3 is TGCAGCGGTAAGAACACTGAAGCTTTCTTT.

The chain is built from TRBV19 and TRBJ2-1; D ambiguous. The CDR3 is 10 amino acids. Trimming shortened V by 6 bases and J by 9 bases, and 6 bases separated the two germline ends. Germline assignment: CDR1 LNHDA and CDR2 SQIVND (reference sequence). The CDR3 is CASSFPEQFF. CDR3 nucleotide sequence: TGTGCCAGTAGCTTTCCTGAGCAGTTCTTC. The variable domain in full, completed from reference TRBV19 and TRBJ2-1, reads DGGITQSPKYLFRKEGQNVTLSCEQNLNHDAMYWYRQDPGQGLRLIYYSQIVNDFQKGDIAEGYSVSREKKESFPLTVTSAQKNPTAFYLCASSFPEQFFGPGTRLTVL.

In this sample, this clonotype turned up a few times. The genes are TRBV12-3 or TRBV12-4 and TRBJ1-2, with D hard to call. The CDR3 is 13 amino acids. Trimming removed 6 bases from V and 5 bases from J, with 13 bases in between. CDR3 sequence (DNA): TGTGCCAGCAGCCCTAATTTCCGGTATGGCTACACCTTC. Amino acids: CASSPNFRYGYTF.

This clonotype was recorded a few times. The chain has TRBV11-2 and TRBJ2-3; 8 bases agree with TRBD1. The CDR3 is 15 residues long. V shed 5 bases, J shed 4 bases, and the junction held 8 bases outside the gene matches. CDR1 is SGHAT, CDR2 FQNNGV, per germline. CDR3 nucleotides: TGTGCCAGCAGCGCAGGGGGCGCCGGTTCAGATACGCAGTATTTT. It translates to CASSAGGAGSDTQYF. Using reference TRBV11-2 and TRBJ2-3 for the parts outside the CDR3, the full variable domain is EAGVAQSPRYKIIEKRQSVAFWCNPISGHATLYWYQQILGQGPKLLIQFQNNGVVDDSQLPKDRFSAERLKGVDSTLKIQPAKLEDSAVYLCASSAGGAGSDTQYFGPGTRLTVL.

The chain is built from TRBV11-3 and TRBJ2-1; tentatively, D is TRBD1 (5 bases). This CDR3 has 15 amino acids. Between the trimmed V and J ends, which lost 0 bases and 3 bases, there was a span of 9 bases. Germline lookup yields CDR1 SGHNT and CDR2 YENEEA. The CDR3 nucleotides are TGTGCCAGCAGCTTAGAAGCCCAGGGCTACAATGAGCAGTTCTTC. Translated: CASSLEAQGYNEQFF.

The J gene is TRBJ2-3, the V gene TRBV13; D gene ambiguous. V lost 4 bases, J lost 4 bases, and 9 bases lay in between. The CDR3 has 13 residues. Looked up from germline, CDR1 is PRHDT and CDR2 is FYEKMQ (reference sequence). DNA of the CDR3: TGTGCCAGCAGCTGGAGAGGCGCAGATACGCAGTATTTT. Amino acids: CASSWRGADTQYF.

V gene TRBV5-1 combines with J gene TRBJ2-2, with 8 bases aligning to TRBD1. The V gene's germline CDR1 is SGHRS and CDR2 YFSETQ. CDR3 size: 15 residues. V was clipped by 4 bases and J by 1 base; unmatched bases: 3. Here the CDR3 reads CASSRTGLNTGELFF. The CDR3 DNA is TGCGCCAGCAGCCGGACAGGGTTGAACACCGGGGAGCTGTTTTTT.

This clonotype was seen just once. This rearrangement joins TRBV7-8 to TRBJ2-3; TRBD2 agrees at 10 bases. The germline V gene encodes CDR1 SGHVS and CDR2 FQNEAQ. This CDR3 is 14 amino acids long. V lost 8 bases to trimming and J lost 5 bases; unmatched junction nucleotides: 7. The CDR3 DNA reads as TGTGCCAGCGGACTAGCGGCAGCTATAGATACGCAGTATTTT. Its protein is CASGLAAAIDTQYF.

This chain's CDR3 is CASQSLGRNQETQYF. The CDR3 DNA follows: TGTGCCAGCCAATCCCTCGGTCGCAACCAAGAGACCCAGTACTTC. The chain uses TRBV12-3 or TRBV12-4 and TRBJ2-5, with unresolved D. This CDR3 comprises 15 residues. The ends were cut back, 8 bases at V and 0 bases at J, with 16 bases in the middle.

The rearrangement joins TRBV7-6 to TRBJ2-2, with a weak D call TRBD1 (6 bases). V was clipped by 7 bases and J by 7 bases, with 25 bases between them. In germline, CDR1 is SGHVS, CDR2 FNYEAQ. The CDR3 contains 17 residues. CDR3 residues: CASTPHPLQGRGGELFF. As DNA, the CDR3 is TGTGCCAGCACTCCGCACCCGTTACAGGGTCGTGGCGGGGAGCTGTTTTTT. The full variable domain, rest sourced from reference TRBV7-6 and TRBJ2-2, is GAGVSQSPRYKVTKRGQDVALRCDPISGHVSLYWYRQALGQGPEFLTYFNYEAQQDKSGLPNDRFSAERPEGSISTLTIQRTEQRDSAMYRCASTPHPLQGRGGELFFGEGSRLTVL.

V gene TRBV7-9 combines with J gene TRBJ1-1, with 12 positions matching TRBD1. This CDR3 has 16 residues. Germline CDR1 SEHNR, CDR2 FQNEAQ (reference sequence). Trimming at V came to 5 bases and at J to 6 bases, leaving 10 bases not matched to a gene. The CDR3 here is CASSPGDRGRLAEAFF. DNA of the CDR3: TGTGCCAGCAGCCCGGGGGACAGGGGGCGATTGGCTGAAGCTTTCTTT.

This clonotype has just a few counts. This chain joins TRBV4-3 and TRBJ1-6; TRBD1 aligns across 8 bases. The trim removed 6 bases at V and 7 bases at J, leaving 11 bases unmatched. The CDR3 has 16 amino acids. The germline V gene encodes CDR1 LGHNA and CDR2 YSLEER. CDR3 amino acids: CASSQDGTGRNSPLHF. Written as DNA, the CDR3 is TGCGCCAGCAGTCAGGACGGGACAGGCAGAAATTCACCCCTCCACTTT.

This clonotype was seen a handful of times. The chain combines TRBV14 with TRBJ2-2, with D unresolved. The CDR3 extends over 18 amino acids. Germline assignment: CDR1 SGHDN and CDR2 FVKESK. Trimming removed 1 base at V and 0 bases at J, with 15 bases between. The CDR3: CASSQVGRMRPNTGELFF. CDR3 in DNA: TGTGCCAGCAGCCAAGTTGGGCGGATGAGACCGAACACCGGGGAGCTGTTTTTT. Based on the CDR3 plus reference TRBV14 and TRBJ2-2, the full variable domain is EAGVTQFPSHSVIEKGQTVTLRCDPISGHDNLYWYRRVMGKEIKFLLHFVKESKQDESGMPNNRFLAERTGGTYSTLKVQPAELEDSGVYFCASSQVGRMRPNTGELFFGEGSRLTVL.

V and J are TRBV18 and TRBJ2-3, with 14 bases lining up with TRBD2. The CDR3 runs to 16 residues. V was pared by 6 bases and J by 1 base, with 3 bases of the junction left unmatched. Per germline, CDR1 KGHSH and CDR2 LQKENI. The CDR3 nucleotides read TGTGCCAGCTCGACTAGCGGGGGGGCAGGCACAGATACGCAGTATTTT. Protein sequence: CASSTSGGAGTDTQYF.

This clonotype was counted many times. The chain couples TRBV7-2 to TRBJ2-2; TRBD2 matches at 10 bases. The J segment lost 6 bases and the V segment lost 3 bases, leaving 4 bases of the junction unmatched. The germline gives CDR1 SGHTA, CDR2 FQGNSA. The CDR3 extends over 15 amino acids. The CDR3 region has the DNA TGTGCCAGCAGCTTGAGCGGGGGGGCCCCCGGGGAGCTGTTTTTT. It specifies CASSLSGGAPGELFF.

The rearrangement uses TRBV20-1 and TRBJ1-1; tentatively, D is TRBD1 (5 bases). Germline V lookup: CDR1 DFQATT, CDR2 SNEGSKA (reference sequence). The CDR3 has 16 residues. V was trimmed by 3 bases and J by 0 bases, leaving 17 bases between them. Here the CDR3 reads CSARVRDEEMNTEAFF. The CDR3 DNA sequence: TGCAGTGCTAGGGTCAGGGATGAGGAAATGAACACTGAAGCTTTCTTT.